This T cell receptor (beta chain) was recorded in a study of cytotoxic CD8 clonotypes in ibrutinib-treated CLL. Overall study context: The study recorded mean values of 255,043 productive templates and 80,000 to 100,000 productive rearrangements per sample.

Findings and limits, study-wide: At progression, clonality fell back toward baseline after rising at ibrutinib response. Sustained-remission and progressing patients' sampling times differed.

Regarding this clone: The antigen is unknown.

This CDR3 comprises 11 residues. Looked up from germline, CDR1 is DFQATT and CDR2 is SNEGSKA (reference sequence). V lost 5 bases to trimming and J lost 12 bases; unmatched junction nucleotides: 9. Repertoires were generated with immunoSEQ multiplex PCR, while TCRdb's copy carries only in-frame clones and drops some. The sample lists 250,000 to 350,000 clones, roughly four fifths occurring once. The receptor was derived from a human donor with chronic lymphocytic leukemia. The rearrangement uses TRBV20-1 and TRBJ2-7; 8 bases match TRBD1. The source material was PBMCs, sampled at disease progression, from a patient treated with ibrutinib. CDR3 coding DNA: TGCAGTGCTCCTACAGGGGGAAAAAGGTACTTC. Translation gives CSAPTGGKRYF.